The entry below describes one TCR beta chain. Its binding antigen is unknown. Qualities for individual bases were not recorded, and no much larger clone is one base off. TCRbeta CDR3 regions were amplified from genomic DNA by means of the immunoSEQ Assay, a bias-controlled multiplex PCR. Concerning the study's data processing: The number of nucleated cells in each sample was estimated by amplification of reference gene primers within the assay. Sequence reads were collapsed and filtered to measure the absolute abundance of every unique TCRbeta CDR3 rearrangement. Productive Simpson clonality was computed per sample as the square root of Simpson's diversity index over productive rearrangements. TCRdb stores this immuneACCESS table with in-frame sequences only. Part of the clones is absent; in the studies checked, under half of the shortfall reflects unresolved V genes, and no reason is known for the rest. Clone size and the V and J calls come from that table; the DNA yielded D and trimming. The sample data list about 170,000 clones, and 80% to 90% of these were observed just once. The ten most abundant clones make up roughly 1.9% of the sample.

The data originate from a study of blood T cell repertoires in COVID-19 (dated by TCRdb to 2019 to 2021). In terms of the full investigation: The collaborator samples originated in the United States, Italy and Spain and spanned the acute and convalescent phases of COVID-19. Subjects who had been exposed to COVID-19, were actively infected with it, or had recovered from it provided the deeply sampled blood TCRbeta repertoires that made up the dataset. Samples came from the ongoing ImmuneRACE study (first 160 participants) plus 1,254 subjects from 6 global collaborators. The material from the prospective study consisted of cDNA or gDNA derived from T cells, B-cell-depleted T cells, or PBMCs. The repertoires were released in a freely available public database intended as a resource for research on the immune response to SARS-CoV-2. Nearly every sample came with metadata listing a de-identified subject ID, COVID-19 status, age in years and sex. Where available, HLA class I and class II types were taken from metadata supplied by the sample provider and were not determined by assay-based typing. Broad study findings and their caveats: The amount of clinical and demographic metadata varied by source and participant and was provided uncurated.

The collaborating institutions used their own protocols to collect whole blood in K2EDTA tubes. For TCRbeta analysis, collaborators shipped samples in one of three forms: frozen whole blood, isolated PBMCs, or DNA extracted from either of those sample types. Inclusive of the bounding cysteine and phenylalanine, the CDR3 is 15 residues long. CDR3 DNA only is kept here, 45 bases in frame from base 1. The chain couples TRBV21-1 to TRBJ1-4; the table calls TRBD1, which could not be checked here. TRBV21-1 is a listed pseudogene. Material for sequencing was peripheral blood. The sequence was obtained from a woman of 80 years or more with acute or convalescent COVID-19. DNA sequence: TGTGCCAGCAGCAAGCCGGGACAGGGGTGTGAAAAACTGTTTTTT. Its protein reads: CASSKPGQGCEKLFF.